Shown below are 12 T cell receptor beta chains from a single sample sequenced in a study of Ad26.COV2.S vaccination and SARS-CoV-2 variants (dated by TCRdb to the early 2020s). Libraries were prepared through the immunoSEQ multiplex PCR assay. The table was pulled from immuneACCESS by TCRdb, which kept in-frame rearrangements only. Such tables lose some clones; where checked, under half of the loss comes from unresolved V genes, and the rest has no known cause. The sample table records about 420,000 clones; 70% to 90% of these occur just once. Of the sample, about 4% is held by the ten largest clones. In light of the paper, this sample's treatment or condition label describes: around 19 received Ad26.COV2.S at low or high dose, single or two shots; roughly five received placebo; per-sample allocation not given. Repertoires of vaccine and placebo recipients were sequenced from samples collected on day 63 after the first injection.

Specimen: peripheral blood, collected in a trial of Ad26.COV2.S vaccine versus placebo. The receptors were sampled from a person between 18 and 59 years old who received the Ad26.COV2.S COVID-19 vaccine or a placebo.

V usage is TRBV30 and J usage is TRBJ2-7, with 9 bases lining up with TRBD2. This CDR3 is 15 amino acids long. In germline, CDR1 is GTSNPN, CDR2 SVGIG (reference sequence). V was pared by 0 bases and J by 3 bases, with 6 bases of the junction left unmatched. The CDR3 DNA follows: TGTGCCTGGAGTGTCGGGCGGGGGGGGAACTACGAGCAGTACTTC. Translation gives CAWSVGRGGNYEQYF.

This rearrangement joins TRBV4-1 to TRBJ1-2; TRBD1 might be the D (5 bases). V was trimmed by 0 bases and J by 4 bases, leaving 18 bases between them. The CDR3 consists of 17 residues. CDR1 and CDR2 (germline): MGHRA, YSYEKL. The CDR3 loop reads CASSQEGTGGTGYGYTF. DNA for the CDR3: TGCGCCAGCAGCCAAGAAGGGACCGGAGGGACCGGCTATGGCTACACCTTC.

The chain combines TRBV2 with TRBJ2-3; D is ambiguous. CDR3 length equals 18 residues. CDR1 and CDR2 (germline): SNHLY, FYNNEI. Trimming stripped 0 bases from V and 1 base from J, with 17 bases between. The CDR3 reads CASSEALLGGIGTDTQYF. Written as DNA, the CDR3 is TGTGCCAGCAGTGAAGCCCTATTAGGTGGGATTGGCACAGATACGCAGTATTTT.

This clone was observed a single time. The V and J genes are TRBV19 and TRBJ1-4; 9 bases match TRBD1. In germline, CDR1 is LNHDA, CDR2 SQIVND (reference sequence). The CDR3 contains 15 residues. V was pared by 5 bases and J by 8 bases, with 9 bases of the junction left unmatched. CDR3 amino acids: CASSLGQGIGEKLFF. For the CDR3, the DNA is TGTGCCAGTAGTCTCGGACAGGGGATAGGAGAAAAACTGTTTTTT.

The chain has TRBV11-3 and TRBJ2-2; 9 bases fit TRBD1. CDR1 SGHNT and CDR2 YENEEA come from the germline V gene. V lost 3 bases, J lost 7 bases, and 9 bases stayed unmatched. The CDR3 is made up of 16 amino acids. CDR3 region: CASSFSGTGSSGELFF. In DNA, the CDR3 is TGTGCCAGCAGCTTTTCTGGGACAGGGTCTAGCGGGGAGCTGTTTTTT. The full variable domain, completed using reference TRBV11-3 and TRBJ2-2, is EAGVVQSPRYKIIEKKQPVAFWCNPISGHNTLYWYLQNLGQGPELLIRYENEEAVDDSQLPKDRFSAERLKGVDSTLKIQPAELGDSAVYLCASSFSGTGSSGELFFGEGSRLTVL.

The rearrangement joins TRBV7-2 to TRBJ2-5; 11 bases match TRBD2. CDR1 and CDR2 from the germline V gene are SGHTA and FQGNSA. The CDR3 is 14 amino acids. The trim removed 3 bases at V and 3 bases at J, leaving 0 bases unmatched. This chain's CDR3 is CASSFSGGEETQYF. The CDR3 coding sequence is TGTGCCAGCAGCTTTAGCGGGGGGGAAGAGACCCAGTACTTC.

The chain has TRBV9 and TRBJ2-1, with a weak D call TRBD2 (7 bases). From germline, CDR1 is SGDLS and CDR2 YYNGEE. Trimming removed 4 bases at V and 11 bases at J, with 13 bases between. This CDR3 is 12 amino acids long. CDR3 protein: CASSRGAGQQFF. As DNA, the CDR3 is TGTGCCAGCAGCCGGGGGGCGGGGCAGCAGTTCTTC.

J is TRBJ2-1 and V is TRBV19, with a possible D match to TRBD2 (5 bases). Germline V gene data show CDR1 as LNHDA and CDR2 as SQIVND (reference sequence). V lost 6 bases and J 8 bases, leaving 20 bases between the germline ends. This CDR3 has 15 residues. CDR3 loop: CASRPGNTPGDEQFF. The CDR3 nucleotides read TGTGCCAGTAGGCCGGGGAATACCCCCGGGGATGAGCAGTTCTTC.

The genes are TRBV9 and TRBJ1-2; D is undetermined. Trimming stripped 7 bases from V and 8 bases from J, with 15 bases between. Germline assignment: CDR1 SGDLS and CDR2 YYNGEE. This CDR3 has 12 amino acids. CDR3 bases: TGTGCCAGCTCAAGAGGGAGTCGCGGCTACACCTTC. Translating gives CASSRGSRGYTF.

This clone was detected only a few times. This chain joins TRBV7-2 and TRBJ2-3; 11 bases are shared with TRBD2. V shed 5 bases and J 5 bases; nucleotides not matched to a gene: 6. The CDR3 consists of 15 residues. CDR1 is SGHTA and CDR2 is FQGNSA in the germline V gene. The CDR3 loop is CASSLSGGVVDTQYF. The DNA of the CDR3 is TGTGCCAGCAGCCTTAGCGGGGGGGTTGTAGATACGCAGTATTTT.

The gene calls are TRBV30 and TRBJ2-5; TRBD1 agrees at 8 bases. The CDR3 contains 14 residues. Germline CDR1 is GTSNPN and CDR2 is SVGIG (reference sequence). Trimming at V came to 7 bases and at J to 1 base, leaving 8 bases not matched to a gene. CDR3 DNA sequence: TGTGCCTACGCGACCGGGACAGGCCAAGAGACCCAGTACTTC. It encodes CAYATGTGQETQYF.

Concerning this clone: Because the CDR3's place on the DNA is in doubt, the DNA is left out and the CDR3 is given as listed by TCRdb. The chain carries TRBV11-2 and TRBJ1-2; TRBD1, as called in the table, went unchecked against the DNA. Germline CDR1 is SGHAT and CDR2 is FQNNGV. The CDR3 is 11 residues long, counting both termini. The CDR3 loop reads CASSFGQGATF.